This entry describes one T cell receptor beta chain. This clone occurred a few times. Its antigen specificity is not known. The record has no base qualities; no much larger clone is one base away. This specimen belongs to a study of technical replicates of blood from a few donors (dated 2017 in TCRdb). To prepare the library, the immunoSEQ multiplex PCR assay was applied. TCRdb took this table from immuneACCESS and kept in-frame rearrangements with V and J called. Such tables lack part of the clones; where checked against another copy, unresolved V genes explain under half of the gap, and the rest is unexplained. Counted in this sample were over 90,000 clones; about 95% of them appeared once. 0.2% to 0.25% of the sample is held by the ten biggest clonotypes. CDR1 and CDR2 (GTSNPN, SVGIG) derive from the germline V gene (reference sequence). The CDR3, from cysteine to phenylalanine, totals 16 residues. Only CDR3 DNA is held: 48 bases, read in frame from base 1. Trimming takes 3 bases off V and 3 bases off J; junction bases not matched to a gene: 11.

The source of this sequence is a human donor in good health. The chain uses TRBV30 and TRBJ1-2; 9 bases in the middle match TRBD1. Input material: T cells isolated from PBMCs. In nucleotide form, the sequence is TGTGCCTGGAGCCGACAGGGGGTCCTTGTTGACTATGGCTACACCTTC. Its amino acids are CAWSRQGVLVDYGYTF.